Included here is one TCR beta chain sequence, with context. The CDR3 is 14 amino acids. The V and J ends lost 2 bases and 8 bases respectively, with 13 bases between them. Germline V gene data show CDR1 as MDHEN and CDR2 as SYDVKM. The entry originates in a study of shared clonotypes between healthy human individuals. The authors loaded about 200 ng DNA, around 30,000 T cell genomes, into sorted-subset replicate PCRs. Source study methods: Owing to the provision of junction-only sequences devoid of quality scores by immunoSEQ, filtering differed. The protocol was immunoSEQ multiplex PCR, while the TCRdb copy is restricted to in-frame clones and leaves out a portion. The V and J calls and the clone size are those of that table, but D and trimming were determined from the DNA. The sample has some 350,000 clones; roughly 70% are singletons.

This rearrangement joins TRBV28 to TRBJ2-1; D is ambiguous. This receptor was obtained from a man younger than 40 in good health. Specimen: memory CD4+ T cells sorted from blood. Subset indicated: CD45RA-negative fraction. The CDR3 nucleotides are TGTGCCAGCAGTTTACTGGGATCGTACCATGAGCAGTTCTTC. Translation: CASSLLGSYHEQFF.